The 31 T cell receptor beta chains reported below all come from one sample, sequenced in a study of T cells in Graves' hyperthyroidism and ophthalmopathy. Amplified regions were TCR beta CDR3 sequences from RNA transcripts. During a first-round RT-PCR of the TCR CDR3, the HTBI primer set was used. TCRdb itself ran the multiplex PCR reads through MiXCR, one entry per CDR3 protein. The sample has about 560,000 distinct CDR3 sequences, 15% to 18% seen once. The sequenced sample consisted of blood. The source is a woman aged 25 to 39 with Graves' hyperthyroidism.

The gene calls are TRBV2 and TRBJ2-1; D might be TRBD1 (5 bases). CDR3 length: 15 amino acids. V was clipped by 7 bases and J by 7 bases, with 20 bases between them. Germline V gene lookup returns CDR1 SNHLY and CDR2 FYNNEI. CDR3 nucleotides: TGTGCCAGCATCTCCACGGACACCGGAATTAATGAGCAGTTCTTC. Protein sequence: CASISTDTGINEQFF.

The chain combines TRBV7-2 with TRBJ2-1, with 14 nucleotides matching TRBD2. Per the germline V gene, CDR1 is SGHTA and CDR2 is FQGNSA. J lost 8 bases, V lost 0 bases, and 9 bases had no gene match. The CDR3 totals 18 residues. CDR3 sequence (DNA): TGTGCCAGCAGCTTAGCGACTAGCGGGAGGGCGGCGTTGGATGAGCAGTTCTTC. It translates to CASSLATSGRAALDEQFF.

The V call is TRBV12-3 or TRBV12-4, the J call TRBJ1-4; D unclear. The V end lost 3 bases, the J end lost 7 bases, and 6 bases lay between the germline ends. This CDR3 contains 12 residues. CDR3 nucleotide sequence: TGTGCCAGCAGTTTTTCCGGTGAAAAACTGTTTTTT. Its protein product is CASSFSGEKLFF.

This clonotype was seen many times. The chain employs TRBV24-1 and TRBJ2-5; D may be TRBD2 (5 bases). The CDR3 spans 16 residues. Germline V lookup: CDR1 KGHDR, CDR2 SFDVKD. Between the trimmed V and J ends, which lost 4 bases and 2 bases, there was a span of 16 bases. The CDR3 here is CATSDPRDGGQETQYF. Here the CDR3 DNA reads TGTGCCACCAGTGACCCCCGGGATGGCGGTCAAGAGACCCAGTACTTC.

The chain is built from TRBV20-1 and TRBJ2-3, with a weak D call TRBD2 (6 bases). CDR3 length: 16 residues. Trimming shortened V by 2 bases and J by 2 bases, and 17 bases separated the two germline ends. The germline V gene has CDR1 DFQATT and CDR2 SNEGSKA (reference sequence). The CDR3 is CSARNWLAGTTDTQYF. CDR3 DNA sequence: TGCAGTGCTAGAAATTGGTTGGCGGGGACCACAGATACGCAGTATTTT.

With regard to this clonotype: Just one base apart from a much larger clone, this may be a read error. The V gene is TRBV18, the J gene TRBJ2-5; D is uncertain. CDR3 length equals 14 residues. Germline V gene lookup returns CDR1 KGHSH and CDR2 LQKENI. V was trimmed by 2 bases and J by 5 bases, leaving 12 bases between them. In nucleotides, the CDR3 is TGTGCCAGCTCACCAGCCAGCGATACTGAGACCCAGTACTTC. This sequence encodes CASSPASDTETQYF.

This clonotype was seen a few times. In DNA, the CDR3 is TGTGCCAGTACGTCTTACGGGACAGGGGAGGGAGATACGCAGTATTTT. It is translated as CASTSYGTGEGDTQYF. V gene TRBV19 combines with J gene TRBJ2-3; 10 nucleotides match TRBD1. Germline V lookup: CDR1 LNHDA, CDR2 SQIVND (reference sequence). The CDR3 length is 16 residues. V trimming: 7 bases; J trimming: 5 bases; junction bases outside the gene matches: 12.

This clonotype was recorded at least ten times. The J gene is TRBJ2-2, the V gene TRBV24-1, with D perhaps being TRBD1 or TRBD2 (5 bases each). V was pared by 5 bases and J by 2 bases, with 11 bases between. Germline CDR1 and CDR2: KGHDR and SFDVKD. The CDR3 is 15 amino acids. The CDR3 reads CATSVGTVNTGELFF. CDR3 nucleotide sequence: TGTGCCACCAGTGTAGGGACGGTAAACACCGGGGAGCTGTTTTTT.

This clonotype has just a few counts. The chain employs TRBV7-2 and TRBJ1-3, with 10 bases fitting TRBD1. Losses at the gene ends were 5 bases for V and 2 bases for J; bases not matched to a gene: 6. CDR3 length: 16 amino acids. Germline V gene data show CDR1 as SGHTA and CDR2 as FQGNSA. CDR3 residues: CASSGRDRGTGNTIYF. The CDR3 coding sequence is TGTGCCAGCAGCGGCCGGGACAGGGGTACTGGAAACACCATATATTTT.

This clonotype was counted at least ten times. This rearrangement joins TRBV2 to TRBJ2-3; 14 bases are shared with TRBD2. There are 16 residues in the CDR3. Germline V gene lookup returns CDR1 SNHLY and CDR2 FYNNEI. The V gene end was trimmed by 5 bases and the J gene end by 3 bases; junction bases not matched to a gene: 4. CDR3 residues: CASSRGLAGETDTQYF. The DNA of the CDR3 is TGTGCCAGCAGTCGGGGACTAGCGGGGGAAACAGATACGCAGTATTTT. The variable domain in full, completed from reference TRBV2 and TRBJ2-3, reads EPEVTQTPSHQVTQMGQEVILRCVPISNHLYFYWYRQILGQKVEFLVSFYNNEISEKSEIFDDQFSVERPDGSNFTLKIRSTKLEDSAMYFCASSRGLAGETDTQYFGPGTRLTVL.

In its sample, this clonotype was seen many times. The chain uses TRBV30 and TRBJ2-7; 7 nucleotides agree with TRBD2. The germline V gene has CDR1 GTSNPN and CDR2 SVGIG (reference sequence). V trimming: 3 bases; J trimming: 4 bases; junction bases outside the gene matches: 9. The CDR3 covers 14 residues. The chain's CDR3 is CAWRGGLQGYEQYF. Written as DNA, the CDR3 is TGTGCCTGGAGGGGGGGGTTACAAGGGTACGAGCAGTACTTC.

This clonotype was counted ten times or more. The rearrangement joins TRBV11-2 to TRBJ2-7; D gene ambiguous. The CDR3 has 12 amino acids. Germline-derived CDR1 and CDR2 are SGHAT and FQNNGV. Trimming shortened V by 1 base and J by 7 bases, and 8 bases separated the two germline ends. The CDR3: CASSLARGEQYF. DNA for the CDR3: TGTGCCAGCAGCTTAGCTAGAGGTGAGCAGTACTTC.

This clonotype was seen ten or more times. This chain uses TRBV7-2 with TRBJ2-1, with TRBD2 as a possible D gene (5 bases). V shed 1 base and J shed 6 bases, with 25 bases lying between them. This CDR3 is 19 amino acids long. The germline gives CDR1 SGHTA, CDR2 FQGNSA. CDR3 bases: TGTGCCAGCAGCTTAGAACAAGTGCAGGACCCTGACGAGGGCAATGAGCAGTTCTTC. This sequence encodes CASSLEQVQDPDEGNEQFF.

CDR3 bases: TGCAGTGCTAGATCCCAGAATGGCTACACCTTC. Its translation: CSARSQNGYTF. The gene calls are TRBV20-1 and TRBJ1-2; D uncertain. Deletions cut 2 bases from V and 6 bases from J, with 7 bases between. Germline assignment: CDR1 DFQATT and CDR2 SNEGSKA (reference sequence). The CDR3 is 11 amino acids.

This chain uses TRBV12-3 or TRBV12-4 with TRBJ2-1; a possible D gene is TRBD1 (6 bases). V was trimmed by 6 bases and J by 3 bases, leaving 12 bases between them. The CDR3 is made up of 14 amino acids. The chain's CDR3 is CASRPTGHYNEQFF. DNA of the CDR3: TGTGCCAGCAGACCCACGGGACACTACAATGAGCAGTTCTTC.

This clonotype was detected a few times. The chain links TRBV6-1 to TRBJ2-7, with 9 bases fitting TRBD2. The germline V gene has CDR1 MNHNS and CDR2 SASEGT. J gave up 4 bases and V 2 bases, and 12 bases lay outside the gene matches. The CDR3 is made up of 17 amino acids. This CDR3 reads CASSEPDGSGSRYEQYF. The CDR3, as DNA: TGTGCCAGCAGTGAACCTGACGGTAGCGGGAGCCGGTACGAGCAGTACTTC.

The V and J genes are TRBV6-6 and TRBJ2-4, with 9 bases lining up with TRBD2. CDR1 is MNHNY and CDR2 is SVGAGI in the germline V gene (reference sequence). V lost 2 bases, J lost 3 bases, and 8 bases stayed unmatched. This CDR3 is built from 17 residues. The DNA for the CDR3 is TGTGCCAGCAGTTACGGTGGTTCTAGCGGGGTCAAAAACATTCAGTACTTC. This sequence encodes CASSYGGSSGVKNIQYF.

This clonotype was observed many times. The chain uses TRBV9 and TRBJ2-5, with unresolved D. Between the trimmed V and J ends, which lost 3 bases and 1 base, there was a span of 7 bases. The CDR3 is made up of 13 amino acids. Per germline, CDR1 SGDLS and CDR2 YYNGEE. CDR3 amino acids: CASSARPQETQYF. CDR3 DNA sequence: TGTGCCAGCAGCGCCCGGCCCCAAGAGACCCAGTACTTC.

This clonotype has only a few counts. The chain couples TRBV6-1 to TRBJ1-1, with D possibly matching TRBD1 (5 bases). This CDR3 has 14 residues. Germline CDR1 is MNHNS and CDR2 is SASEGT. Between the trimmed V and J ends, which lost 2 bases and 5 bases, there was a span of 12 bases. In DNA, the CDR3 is TGTGCCAGCAGTGAAATTGTGGGGGGTACTGAAGCTTTCTTT. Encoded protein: CASSEIVGGTEAFF.

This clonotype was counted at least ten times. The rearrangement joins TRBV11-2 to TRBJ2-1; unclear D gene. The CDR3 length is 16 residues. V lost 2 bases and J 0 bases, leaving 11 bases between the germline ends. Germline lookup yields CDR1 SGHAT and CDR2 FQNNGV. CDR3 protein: CASSLRGGSSYNEQFF. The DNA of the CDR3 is TGTGCCAGCAGCTTAAGAGGCGGCTCCTCCTACAATGAGCAGTTCTTC.

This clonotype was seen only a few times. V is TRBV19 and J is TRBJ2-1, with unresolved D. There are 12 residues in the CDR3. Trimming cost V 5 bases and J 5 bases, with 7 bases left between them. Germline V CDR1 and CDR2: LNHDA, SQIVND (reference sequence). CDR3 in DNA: TGTGCCAGTAGTGCCGCCCACAATGAGCAGTTCTTC. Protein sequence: CASSAAHNEQFF.

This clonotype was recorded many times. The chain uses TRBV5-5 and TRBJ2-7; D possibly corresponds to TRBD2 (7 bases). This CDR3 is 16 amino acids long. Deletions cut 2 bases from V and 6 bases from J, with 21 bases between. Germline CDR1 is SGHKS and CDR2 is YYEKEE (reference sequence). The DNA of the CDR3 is TGTGCCAGCAGCTTCAATCCGGGGGGCGGTCAGGGCGAGCAGTACTTC. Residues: CASSFNPGGGQGEQYF.

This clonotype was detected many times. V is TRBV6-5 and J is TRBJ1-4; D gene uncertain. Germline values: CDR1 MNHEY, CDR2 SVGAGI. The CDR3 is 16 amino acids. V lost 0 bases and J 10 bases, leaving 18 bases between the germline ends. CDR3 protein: CASSYSKPPALSKLFF. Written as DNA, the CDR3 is TGTGCCAGCAGTTACTCGAAACCGCCGGCCCTCTCAAAACTGTTTTTT.

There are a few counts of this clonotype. In nucleotides, the CDR3 is TGTGCCAGTCAGGCAACAGGGAGGAACATTCAGTACTTC. Protein product: CASQATGRNIQYF. V and J are TRBV27 and TRBJ2-4; tentatively, D is TRBD1 or TRBD2 (6 bases each). The CDR3 spans 13 residues. Germline CDR1 is MNHEY and CDR2 is SMNVEV (reference sequence). V lost 9 bases and J lost 7, with 16 bases in between.

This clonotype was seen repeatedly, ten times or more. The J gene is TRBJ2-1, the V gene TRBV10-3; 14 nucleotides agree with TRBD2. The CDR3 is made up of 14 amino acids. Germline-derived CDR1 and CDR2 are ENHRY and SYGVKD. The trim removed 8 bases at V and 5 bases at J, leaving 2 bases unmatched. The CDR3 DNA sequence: TGTGCCATCCAGACTAGCGGGAGGGACAATGAGCAGTTCTTC. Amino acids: CAIQTSGRDNEQFF.

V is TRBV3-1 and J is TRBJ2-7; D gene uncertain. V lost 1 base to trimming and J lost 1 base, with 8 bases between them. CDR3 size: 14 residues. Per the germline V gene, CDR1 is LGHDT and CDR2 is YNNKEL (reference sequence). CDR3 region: CASSQVDQSYEQYF. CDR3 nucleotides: TGTGCCAGCAGCCAAGTAGACCAGTCCTACGAGCAGTACTTC.

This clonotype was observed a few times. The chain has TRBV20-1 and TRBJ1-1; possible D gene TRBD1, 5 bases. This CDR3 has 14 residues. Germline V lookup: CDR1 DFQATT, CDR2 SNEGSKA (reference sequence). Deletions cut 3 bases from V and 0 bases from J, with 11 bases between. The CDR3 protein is CSARGTTMNTEAFF. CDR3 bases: TGCAGTGCTAGGGGGACGACTATGAACACTGAAGCTTTCTTT.

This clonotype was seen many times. CDR3 residues: CSANAWNTQYF. The CDR3, as DNA: TGCAGCGCCAACGCCTGGAATACGCAGTATTTT. The chain joins TRBV29-1 to TRBJ2-3; D is unclear. The ends were cut back, 7 bases at V and 7 bases at J, with 12 bases in the middle. Germline CDR1 is SQVTM and CDR2 is ANQGSEA. This CDR3 is 11 amino acids long.

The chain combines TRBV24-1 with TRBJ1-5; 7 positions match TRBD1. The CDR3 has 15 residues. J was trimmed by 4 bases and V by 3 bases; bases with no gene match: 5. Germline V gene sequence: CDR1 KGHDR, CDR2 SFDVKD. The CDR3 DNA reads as TGTGCCACCAGTGATCCGAAGGGGGCTAATCAGCCCCAGCATTTT. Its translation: CATSDPKGANQPQHF.

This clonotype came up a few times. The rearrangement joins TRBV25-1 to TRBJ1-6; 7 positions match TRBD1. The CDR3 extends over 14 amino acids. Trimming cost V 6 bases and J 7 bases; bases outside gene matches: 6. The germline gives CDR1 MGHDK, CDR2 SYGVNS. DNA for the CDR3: TGTGCCAGCAGCCGGGACAGCCCAAATTCACCCCTCCACTTT. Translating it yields CASSRDSPNSPLHF.

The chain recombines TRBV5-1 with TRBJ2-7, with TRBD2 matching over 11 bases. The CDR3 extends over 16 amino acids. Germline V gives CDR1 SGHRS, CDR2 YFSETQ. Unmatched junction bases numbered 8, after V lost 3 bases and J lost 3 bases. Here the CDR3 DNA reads TGCGCCAGCAGCTGGACTAGCGGGCCGAGCTTCTACGAGCAGTACTTC. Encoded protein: CASSWTSGPSFYEQYF.